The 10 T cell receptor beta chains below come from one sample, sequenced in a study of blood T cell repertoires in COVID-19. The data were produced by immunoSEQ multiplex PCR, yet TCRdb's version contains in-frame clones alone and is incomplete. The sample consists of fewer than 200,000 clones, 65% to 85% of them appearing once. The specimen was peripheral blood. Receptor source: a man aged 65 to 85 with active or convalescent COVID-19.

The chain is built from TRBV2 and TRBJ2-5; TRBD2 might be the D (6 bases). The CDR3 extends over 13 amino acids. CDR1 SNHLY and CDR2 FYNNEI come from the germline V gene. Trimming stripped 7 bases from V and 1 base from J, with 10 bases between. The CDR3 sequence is CASTLALQETQYF. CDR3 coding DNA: TGTGCCAGCACCCTAGCGCTCCAAGAGACCCAGTACTTC.

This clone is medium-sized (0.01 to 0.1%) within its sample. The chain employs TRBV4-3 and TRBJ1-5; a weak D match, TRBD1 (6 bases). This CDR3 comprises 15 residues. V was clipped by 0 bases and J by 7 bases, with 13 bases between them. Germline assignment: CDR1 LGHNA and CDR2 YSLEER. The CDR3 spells CASSQDRETGQPQHF. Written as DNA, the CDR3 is TGCGCCAGCAGCCAAGATAGGGAAACAGGGCAGCCCCAGCATTTT.

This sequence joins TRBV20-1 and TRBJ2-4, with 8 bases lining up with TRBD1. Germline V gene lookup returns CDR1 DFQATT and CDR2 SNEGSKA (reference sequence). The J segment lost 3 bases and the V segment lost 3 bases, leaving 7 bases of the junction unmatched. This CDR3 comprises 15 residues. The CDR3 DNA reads TGCAGTGCTAGTGTGACAGGGGCCGGCAAAAACATTCAGTACTTC. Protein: CSASVTGAGKNIQYF.

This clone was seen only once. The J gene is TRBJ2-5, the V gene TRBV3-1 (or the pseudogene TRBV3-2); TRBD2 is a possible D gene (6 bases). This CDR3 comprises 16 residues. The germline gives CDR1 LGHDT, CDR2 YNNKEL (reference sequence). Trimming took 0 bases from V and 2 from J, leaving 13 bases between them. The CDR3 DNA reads TGTGCCAGCAGCCAAGAGAGGGACTGGAAACAAGAGACCCAGTACTTC. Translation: CASSQERDWKQETQYF.

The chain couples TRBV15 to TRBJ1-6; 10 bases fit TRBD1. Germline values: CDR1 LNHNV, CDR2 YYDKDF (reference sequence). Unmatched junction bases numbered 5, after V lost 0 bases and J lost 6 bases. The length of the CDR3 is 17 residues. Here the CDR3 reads CATSRDRQGAFNSPLHF. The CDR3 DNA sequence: TGTGCCACCAGCAGAGATAGACAGGGGGCATTTAATTCACCCCTCCACTTT.

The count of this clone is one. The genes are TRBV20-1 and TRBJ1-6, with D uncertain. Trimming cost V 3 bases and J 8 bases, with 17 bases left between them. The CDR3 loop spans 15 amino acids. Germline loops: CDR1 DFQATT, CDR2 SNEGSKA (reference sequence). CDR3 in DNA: TGCAGTGCTAGTCCCGGGATTGGAGGGTATTCACCCCTCCACTTT. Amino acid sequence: CSASPGIGGYSPLHF.

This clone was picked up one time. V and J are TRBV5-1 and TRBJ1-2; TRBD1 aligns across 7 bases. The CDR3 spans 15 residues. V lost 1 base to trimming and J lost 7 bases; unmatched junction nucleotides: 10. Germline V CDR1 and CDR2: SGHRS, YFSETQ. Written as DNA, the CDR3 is TGCGCCAGCAGCTTGCTAGAGGGGGCGACGGGTGGCTACACCTTC. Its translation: CASSLLEGATGGYTF.

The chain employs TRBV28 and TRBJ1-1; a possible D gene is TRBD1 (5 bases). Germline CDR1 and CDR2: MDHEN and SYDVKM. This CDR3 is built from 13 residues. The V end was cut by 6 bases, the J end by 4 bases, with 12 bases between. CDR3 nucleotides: TGTGCCAGCAGAGAAAGACAGACCACTGAAGCTTTCTTT. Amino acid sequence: CASRERQTTEAFF.

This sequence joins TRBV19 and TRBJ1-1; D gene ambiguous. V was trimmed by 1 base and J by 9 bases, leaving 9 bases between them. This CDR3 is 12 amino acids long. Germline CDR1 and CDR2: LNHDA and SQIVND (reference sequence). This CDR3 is CASSIASGKAFF. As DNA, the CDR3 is TGTGCCAGTAGTATAGCGTCGGGGAAAGCTTTCTTT.

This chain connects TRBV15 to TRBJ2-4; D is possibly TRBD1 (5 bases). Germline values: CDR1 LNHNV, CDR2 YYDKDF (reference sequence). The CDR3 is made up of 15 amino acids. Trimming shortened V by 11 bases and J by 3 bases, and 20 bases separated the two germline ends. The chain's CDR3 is CAVNQGSGGKNIQYF. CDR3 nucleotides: TGTGCCGTCAACCAGGGTTCTGGTGGCAAAAACATTCAGTACTTC.